This TCR beta chain was profiled in a study of T-cell memory formation after mild COVID-19. Across the study: TCR clusters mostly belonged to single donors. Study outcomes and limitations: Shrinking CD4+ clones resided mostly in CM and EM, and CD8+ ones in EMRA. Contracting clones from day 15 to 85 had balanced CD4/CD8; later expanders favoured CD4+.

Germline-derived CDR1 and CDR2 are SGHRS and YFSETQ. The ends were cut back, 4 bases at V and 3 bases at J, with 13 bases in the middle. The CDR3 loop spans 14 amino acids. In its sample, this clonotype was seen a few times. The antigen remains unidentified. Constant-segment-primed 5'RACE gave TCR alpha and TCR beta cDNA libraries with sample barcodes and UMIs. TCRdb called the 5' RACE reads again in MiXCR, with one record for every CDR3 protein. The sample includes tens of thousands of distinct CDR3 sequences, over 6.5% of them seen just once. V gene TRBV5-1 combines with J gene TRBJ1-1, with D unclear. Sequenced input: PBMCs or a T cell subset sorted from them (not recorded which). This clonotype was sampled from an adult who had mild COVID-19 (a few samples of this study predate the infection). Cell type and time point are not known. The CDR3 sequence is CASSRIPGDTEAFF. The CDR3 DNA reads TGCGCCAGCAGCCGTATTCCCGGAGACACTGAAGCTTTCTTT.